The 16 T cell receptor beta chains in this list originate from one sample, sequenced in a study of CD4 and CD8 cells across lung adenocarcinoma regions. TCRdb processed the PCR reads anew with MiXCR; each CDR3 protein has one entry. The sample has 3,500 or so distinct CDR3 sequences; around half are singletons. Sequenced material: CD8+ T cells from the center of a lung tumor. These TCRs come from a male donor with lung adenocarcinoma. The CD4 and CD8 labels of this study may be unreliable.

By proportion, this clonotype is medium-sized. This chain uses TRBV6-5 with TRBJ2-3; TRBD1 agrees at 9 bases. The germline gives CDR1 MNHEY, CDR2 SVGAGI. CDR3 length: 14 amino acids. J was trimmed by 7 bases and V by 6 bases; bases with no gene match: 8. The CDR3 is CASSYGTGSNTQYF. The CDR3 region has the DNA TGTGCCAGCAGCTACGGGACAGGGTCTAATACGCAGTATTTT.

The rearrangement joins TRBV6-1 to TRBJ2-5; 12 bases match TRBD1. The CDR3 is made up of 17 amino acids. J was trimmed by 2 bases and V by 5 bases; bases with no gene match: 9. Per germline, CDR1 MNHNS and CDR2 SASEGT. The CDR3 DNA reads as TGTGCCAGCAGTCAGGGGGGACAGGGGGCGCGGCAAGAGACCCAGTACTTC. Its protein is CASSQGGQGARQETQYF.

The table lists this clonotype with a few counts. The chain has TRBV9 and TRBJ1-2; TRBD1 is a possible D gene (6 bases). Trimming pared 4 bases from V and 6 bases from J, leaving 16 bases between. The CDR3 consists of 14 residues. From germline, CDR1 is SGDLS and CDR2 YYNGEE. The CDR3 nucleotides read TGTGCCAGCAGCCCCGAGGGGGTTCCCCATGGCTACACCTTC. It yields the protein CASSPEGVPHGYTF.

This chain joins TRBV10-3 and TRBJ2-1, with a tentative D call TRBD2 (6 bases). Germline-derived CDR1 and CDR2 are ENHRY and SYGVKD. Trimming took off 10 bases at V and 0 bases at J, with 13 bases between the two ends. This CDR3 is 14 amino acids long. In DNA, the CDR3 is TGTGCCACCTCAGCGGGTAGCTCCTACAATGAGCAGTTCTTC. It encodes CATSAGSSYNEQFF.

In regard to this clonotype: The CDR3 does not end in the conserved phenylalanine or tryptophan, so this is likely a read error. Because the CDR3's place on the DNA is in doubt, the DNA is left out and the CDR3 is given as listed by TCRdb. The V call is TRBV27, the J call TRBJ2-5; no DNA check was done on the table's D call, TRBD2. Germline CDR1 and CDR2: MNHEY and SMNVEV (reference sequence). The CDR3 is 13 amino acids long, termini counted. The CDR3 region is CASRGRGRETQLL.

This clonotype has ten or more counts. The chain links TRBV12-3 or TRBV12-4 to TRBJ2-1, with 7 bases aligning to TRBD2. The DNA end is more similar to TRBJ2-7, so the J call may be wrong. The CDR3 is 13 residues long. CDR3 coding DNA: TGTGCCAGCAGTTTACGGGAGGCGGGCGAGCAGTACTTC. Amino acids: CASSLREAGEQYF.

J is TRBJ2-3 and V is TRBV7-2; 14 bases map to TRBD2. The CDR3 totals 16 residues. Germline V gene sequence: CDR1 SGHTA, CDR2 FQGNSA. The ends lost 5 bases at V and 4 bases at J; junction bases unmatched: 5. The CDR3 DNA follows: TGTGCCAGCAGCGTCGGGACTAGCGGGAGAGCAGATACGCAGTATTTT. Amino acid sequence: CASSVGTSGRADTQYF.

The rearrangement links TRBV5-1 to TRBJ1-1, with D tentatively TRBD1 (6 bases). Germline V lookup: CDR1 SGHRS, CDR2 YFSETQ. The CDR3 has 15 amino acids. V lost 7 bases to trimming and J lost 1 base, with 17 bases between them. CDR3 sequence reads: CASQKSRGTNTEAFF. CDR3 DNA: TGCGCCAGCCAGAAAAGTAGGGGGACGAACACTGAAGCTTTCTTT.

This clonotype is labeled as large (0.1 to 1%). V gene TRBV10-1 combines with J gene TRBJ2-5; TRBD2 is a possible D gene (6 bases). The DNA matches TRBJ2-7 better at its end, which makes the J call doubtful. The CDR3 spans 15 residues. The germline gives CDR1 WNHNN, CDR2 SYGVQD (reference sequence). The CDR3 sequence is CASSEPGSGADEQYF. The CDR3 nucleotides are TGCGCCAGCAGTGAGCCCGGGTCGGGAGCGGACGAGCAGTACTTC.

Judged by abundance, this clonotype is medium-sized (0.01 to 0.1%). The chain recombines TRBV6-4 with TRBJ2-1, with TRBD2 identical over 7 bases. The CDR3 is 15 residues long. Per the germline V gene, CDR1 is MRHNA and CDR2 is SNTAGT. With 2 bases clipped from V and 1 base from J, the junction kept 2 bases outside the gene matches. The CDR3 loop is CASSDGEGSYNEQFF. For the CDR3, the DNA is TGTGCCAGCAGTGACGGGGAGGGGTCCTACAATGAGCAGTTCTTC.

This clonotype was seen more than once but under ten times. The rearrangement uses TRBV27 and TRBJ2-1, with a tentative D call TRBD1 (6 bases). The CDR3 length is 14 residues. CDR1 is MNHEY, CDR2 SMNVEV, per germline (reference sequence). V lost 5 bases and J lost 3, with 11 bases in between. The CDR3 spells CASSPSTGYNEQFF. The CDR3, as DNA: TGTGCCAGCAGTCCCTCGACAGGCTACAATGAGCAGTTCTTC.

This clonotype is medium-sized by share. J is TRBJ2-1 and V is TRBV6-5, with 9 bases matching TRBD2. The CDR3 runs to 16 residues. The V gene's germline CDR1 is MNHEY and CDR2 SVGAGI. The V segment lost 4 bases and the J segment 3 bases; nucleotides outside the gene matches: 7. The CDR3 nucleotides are TGTGCCAGCAGTTCCATAGCGGGAGCGATCTACAATGAGCAGTTCTTC. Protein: CASSSIAGAIYNEQFF.

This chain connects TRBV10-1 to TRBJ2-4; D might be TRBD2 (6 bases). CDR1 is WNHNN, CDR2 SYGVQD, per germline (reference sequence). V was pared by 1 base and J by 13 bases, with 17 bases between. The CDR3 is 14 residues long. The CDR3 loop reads CASSELRDDNEQYF. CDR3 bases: TGCGCCAGCAGTGAGTTGCGGGACGACAATGAGCAGTACTTC.

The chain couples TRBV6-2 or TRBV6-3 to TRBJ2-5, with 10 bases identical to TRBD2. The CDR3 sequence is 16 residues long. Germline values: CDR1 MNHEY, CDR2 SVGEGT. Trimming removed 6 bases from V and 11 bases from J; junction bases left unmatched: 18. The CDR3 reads CASRTLAGASHNEQYF. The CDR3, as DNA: TGTGCCAGCAGAACTCTAGCGGGAGCGTCTCACAATGAGCAGTACTTC.

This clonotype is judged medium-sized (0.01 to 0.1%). CDR3 region: CASSSWTGGSYNEQFF. The CDR3 nucleotides read TGTGCCAGCAGCTCCTGGACGGGAGGCTCCTACAATGAGCAGTTCTTC. This chain uses TRBV27 with TRBJ2-1, with 7 bases aligning to TRBD2. The CDR3 sequence is 16 residues long. Per the germline V gene, CDR1 is MNHEY and CDR2 is SMNVEV (reference sequence). The junction had 8 bases not matched to a gene; V was cut back by 6 bases and J by 0 bases.

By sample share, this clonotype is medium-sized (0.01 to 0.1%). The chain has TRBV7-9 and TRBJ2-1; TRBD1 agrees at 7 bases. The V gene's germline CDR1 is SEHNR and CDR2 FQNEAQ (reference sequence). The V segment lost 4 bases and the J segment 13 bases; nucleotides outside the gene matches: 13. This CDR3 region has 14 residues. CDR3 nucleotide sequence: TGTGCCAGCAGCTCGACAGGGTGGCAAGAGACCCAGTTCTTC. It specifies CASSSTGWQETQFF. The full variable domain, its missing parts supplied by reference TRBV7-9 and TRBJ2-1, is DTGVSQNPRHKITKRGQNVTFRCDPISEHNRLYWYRQTLGQGPEFLTYFQNEAQLEKSRLLSDRFSAERPKGSFSTLEIQRTEQGDSAMYLCASSSTGWQETQFFGPGTRLTVL.